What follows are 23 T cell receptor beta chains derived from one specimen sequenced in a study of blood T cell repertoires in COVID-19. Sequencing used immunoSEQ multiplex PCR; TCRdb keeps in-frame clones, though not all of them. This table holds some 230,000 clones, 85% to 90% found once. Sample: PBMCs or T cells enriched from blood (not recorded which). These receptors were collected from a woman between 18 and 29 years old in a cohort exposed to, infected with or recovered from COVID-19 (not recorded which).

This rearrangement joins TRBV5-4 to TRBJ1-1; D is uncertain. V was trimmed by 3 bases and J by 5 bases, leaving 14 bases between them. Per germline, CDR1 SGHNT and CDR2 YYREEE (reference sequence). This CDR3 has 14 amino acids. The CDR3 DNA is TGTGCCAGCAGCTCGACGCGGGTACGGACTGAAGCTTTCTTT. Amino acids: CASSSTRVRTEAFF.

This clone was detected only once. The CDR3 here is CASYGGRLVGELFF. The CDR3 DNA follows: TGTGCCTCTTACGGGGGACGGCTGGTCGGGGAGCTGTTTTTT. This sequence joins TRBV11-2 and TRBJ2-2; TRBD2 might be the D (6 bases). V lost 11 bases to trimming and J lost 7 bases, with 20 bases between them. CDR3 length: 14 residues. Per the germline V gene, CDR1 is SGHAT and CDR2 is FQNNGV.

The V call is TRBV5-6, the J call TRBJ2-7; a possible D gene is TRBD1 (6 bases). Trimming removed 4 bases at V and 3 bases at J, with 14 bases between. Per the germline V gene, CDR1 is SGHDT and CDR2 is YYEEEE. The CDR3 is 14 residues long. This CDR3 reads CASSPDPQGYEQYF. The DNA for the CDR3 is TGTGCCAGCAGCCCGGACCCACAGGGCTACGAGCAGTACTTC.

The CDR3 DNA follows: TGCAGTGCTAGTCTTAGCGGGAGGGTAGCCTACGAGCAGTACTTC. It specifies CSASLSGRVAYEQYF. V is TRBV20-1 and J is TRBJ2-7, with 11 bases matching TRBD2. Germline V CDR1 and CDR2: DFQATT, SNEGSKA (reference sequence). This CDR3 has 15 amino acids. J lost 2 bases, V lost 3 bases, and 6 bases had no gene match.

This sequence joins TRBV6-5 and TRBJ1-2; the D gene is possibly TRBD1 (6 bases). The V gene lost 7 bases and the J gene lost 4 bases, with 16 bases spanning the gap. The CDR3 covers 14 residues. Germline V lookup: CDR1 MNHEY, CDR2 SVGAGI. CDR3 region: CASTLGVQGYGYTF. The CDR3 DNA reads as TGTGCCAGCACCCTGGGGGTACAGGGCTATGGCTACACCTTC.

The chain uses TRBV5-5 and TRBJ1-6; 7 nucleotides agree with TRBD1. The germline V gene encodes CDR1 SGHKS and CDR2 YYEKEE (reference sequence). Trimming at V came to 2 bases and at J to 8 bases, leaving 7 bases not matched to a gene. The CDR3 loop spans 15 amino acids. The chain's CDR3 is CASSFGTASYSPLHF. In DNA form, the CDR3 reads TGTGCCAGCAGCTTCGGGACAGCTAGTTATTCACCCCTCCACTTT.

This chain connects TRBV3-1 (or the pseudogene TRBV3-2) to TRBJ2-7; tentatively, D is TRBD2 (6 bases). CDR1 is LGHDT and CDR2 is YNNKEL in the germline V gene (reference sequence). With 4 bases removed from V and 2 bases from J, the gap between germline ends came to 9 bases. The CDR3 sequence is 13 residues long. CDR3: CASSLREAYEQYF. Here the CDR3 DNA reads TGTGCCAGCAGCCTGCGGGAAGCCTACGAGCAGTACTTC.

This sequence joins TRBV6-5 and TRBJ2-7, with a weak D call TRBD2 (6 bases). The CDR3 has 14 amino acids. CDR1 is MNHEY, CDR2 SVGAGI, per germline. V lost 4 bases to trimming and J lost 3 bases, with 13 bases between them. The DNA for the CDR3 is TGTGCCAGCAGTTCCGGGGGAGCCCTCTACGAGCAGTACTTC. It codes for CASSSGGALYEQYF.

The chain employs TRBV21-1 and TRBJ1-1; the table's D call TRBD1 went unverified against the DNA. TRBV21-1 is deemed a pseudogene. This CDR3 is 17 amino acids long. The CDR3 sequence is CASSKQSDRGGDTEAFF. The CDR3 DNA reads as TGTGCCAGCAGCAAACAGTCCGACAGGGGCGGCGACACTGAAGCTTTCTTT.

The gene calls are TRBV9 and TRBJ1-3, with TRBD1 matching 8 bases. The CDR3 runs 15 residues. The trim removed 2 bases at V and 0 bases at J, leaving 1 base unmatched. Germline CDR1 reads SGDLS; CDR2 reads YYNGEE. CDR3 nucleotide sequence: TGTGCCAGCAGCGTCGACAGGGGCTCTGGAAACACCATATATTTT. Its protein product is CASSVDRGSGNTIYF.

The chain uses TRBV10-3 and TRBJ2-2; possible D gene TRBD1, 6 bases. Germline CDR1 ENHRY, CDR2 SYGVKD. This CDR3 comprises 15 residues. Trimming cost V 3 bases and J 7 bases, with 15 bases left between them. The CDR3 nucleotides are TGTGCCATCAGTGATCTTAACAGGGACGGCGGGGAGCTGTTTTTT. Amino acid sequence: CAISDLNRDGGELFF.

CDR3 amino acids: CAILDRGFGYTF. CDR3 nucleotide sequence: TGTGCCATCCTCGACAGGGGTTTTGGCTACACCTTC. V and J are TRBV6-5 and TRBJ1-2, with TRBD1 matching 8 bases. The ends lost 10 bases at V and 7 bases at J; junction bases unmatched: 8. The CDR3 is 12 residues long. Germline V gene lookup returns CDR1 MNHEY and CDR2 SVGAGI.

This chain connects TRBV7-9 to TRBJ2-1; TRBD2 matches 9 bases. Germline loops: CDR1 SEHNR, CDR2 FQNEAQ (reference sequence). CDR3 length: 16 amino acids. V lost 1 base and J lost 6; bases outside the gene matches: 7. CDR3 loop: CASSLVAGGPGNEQFF. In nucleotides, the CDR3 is TGTGCCAGCAGCTTAGTTGCGGGAGGGCCCGGCAATGAGCAGTTCTTC.

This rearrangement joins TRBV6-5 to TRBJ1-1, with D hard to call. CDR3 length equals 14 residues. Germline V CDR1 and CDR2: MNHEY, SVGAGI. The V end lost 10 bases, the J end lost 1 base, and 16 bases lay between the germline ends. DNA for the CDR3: TGTGCCACCAGAGAGACTACGGGGAACACTGAAGCTTTCTTT. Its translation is CATRETTGNTEAFF.

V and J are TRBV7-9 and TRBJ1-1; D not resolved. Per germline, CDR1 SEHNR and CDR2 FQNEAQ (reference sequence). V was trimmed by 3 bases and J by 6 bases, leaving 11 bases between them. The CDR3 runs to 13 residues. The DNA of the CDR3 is TGTGCCAGCAGCTTTCTGGAGATGGCTGAAGCTTTCTTT. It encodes CASSFLEMAEAFF.

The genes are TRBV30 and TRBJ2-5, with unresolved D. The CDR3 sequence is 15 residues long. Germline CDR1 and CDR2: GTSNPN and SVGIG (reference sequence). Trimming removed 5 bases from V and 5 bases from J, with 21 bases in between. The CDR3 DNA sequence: TGTGCCTGGGGCGTACTAAAGGCCCTGGAGGAGACCCAGTACTTC. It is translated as CAWGVLKALEETQYF.

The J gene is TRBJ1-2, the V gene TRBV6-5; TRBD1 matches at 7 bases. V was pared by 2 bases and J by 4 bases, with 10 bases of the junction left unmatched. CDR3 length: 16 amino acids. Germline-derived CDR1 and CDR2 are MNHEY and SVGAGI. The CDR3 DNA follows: TGTGCCAGCAGTTACGACACGAGGACAGGCTCCTATGGCTACACCTTC. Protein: CASSYDTRTGSYGYTF.

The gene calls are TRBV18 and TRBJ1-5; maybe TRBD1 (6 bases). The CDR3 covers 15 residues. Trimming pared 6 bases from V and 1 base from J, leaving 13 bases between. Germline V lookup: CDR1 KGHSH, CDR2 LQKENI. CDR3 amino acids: CASSRAGQSNQPQHF. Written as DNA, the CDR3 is TGTGCCAGCTCGCGCGCTGGACAGAGCAATCAGCCCCAGCATTTT.

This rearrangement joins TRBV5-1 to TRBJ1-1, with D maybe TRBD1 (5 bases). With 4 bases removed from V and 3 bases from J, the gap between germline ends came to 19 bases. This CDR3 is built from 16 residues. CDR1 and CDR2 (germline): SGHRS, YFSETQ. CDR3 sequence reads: CASSQRSRVGHTEAFF. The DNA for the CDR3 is TGCGCCAGCAGCCAACGGTCCAGGGTCGGGCACACTGAAGCTTTCTTT. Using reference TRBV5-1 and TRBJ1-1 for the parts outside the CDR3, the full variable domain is KAGVTQTPRYLIKTRGQQVTLSCSPISGHRSVSWYQQTPGQGLQFLFEYFSETQRNKGNFPGRFSGRQFSNSRSEMNVSTLELGDSALYLCASSQRSRVGHTEAFFGQGTRLTVV.

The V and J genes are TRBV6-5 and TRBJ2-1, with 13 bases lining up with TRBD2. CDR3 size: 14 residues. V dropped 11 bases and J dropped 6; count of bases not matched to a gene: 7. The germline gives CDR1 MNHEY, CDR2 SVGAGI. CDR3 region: CAGEGTSGTNEQFF. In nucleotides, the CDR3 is TGTGCCGGCGAGGGGACTAGCGGGACCAATGAGCAGTTCTTC.

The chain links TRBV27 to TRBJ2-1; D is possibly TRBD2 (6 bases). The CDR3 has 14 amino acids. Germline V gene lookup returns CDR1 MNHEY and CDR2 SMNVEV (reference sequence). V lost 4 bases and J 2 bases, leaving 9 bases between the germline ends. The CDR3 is CASSSGVTYNEQFF. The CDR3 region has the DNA TGTGCCAGCAGTTCGGGAGTTACCTACAATGAGCAGTTCTTC.

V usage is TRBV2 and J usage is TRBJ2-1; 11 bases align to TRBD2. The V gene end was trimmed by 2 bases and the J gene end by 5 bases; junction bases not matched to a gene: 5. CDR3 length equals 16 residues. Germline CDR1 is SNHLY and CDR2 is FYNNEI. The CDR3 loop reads CASSEMGLAADNEQFF. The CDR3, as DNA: TGTGCCAGCAGTGAAATGGGACTAGCGGCCGACAATGAGCAGTTCTTC.

The chain's CDR3 is CATGTGGDTGELFF. The CDR3, as DNA: TGTGCCACCGGGACAGGGGGCGATACCGGGGAGCTGTTTTTT. The chain couples TRBV2 to TRBJ2-2, with 12 bases that match TRBD1. Trimming cost V 10 bases and J 5 bases; bases outside gene matches: 5. Germline-derived CDR1 and CDR2 are SNHLY and FYNNEI. The CDR3 is made up of 14 amino acids.